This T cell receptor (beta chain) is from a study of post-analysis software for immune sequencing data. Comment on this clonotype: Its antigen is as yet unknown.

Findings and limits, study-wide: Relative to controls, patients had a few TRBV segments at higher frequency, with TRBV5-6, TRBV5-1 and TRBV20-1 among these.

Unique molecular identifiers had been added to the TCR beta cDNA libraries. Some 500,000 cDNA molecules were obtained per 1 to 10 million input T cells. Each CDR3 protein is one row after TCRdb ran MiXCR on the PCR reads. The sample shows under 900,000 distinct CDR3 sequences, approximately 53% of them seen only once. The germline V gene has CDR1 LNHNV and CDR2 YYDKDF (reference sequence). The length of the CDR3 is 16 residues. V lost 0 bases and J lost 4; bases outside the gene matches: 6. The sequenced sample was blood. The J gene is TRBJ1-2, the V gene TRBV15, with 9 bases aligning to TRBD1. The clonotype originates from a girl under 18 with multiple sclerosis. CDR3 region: CATSRDLTGGVYGYTF. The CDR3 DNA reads TGTGCCACCAGCAGAGATTTAACAGGGGGCGTCTATGGCTACACCTTC.